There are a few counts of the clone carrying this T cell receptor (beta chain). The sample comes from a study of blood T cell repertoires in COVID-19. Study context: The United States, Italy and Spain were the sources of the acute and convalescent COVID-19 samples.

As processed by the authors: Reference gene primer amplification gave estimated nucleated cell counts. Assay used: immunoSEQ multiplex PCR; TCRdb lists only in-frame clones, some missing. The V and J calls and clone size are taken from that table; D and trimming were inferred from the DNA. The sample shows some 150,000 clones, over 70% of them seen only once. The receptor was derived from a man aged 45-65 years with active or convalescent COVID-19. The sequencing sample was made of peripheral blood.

CDR3 nucleotide sequence: TGTGCCAGCAGCTATACAGGGGGGAGTGGCTACACCTTC. Residues: CASSYTGGSGYTF. The V and J genes are TRBV7-6 and TRBJ1-2; 8 bases agree with TRBD1. V was clipped by 4 bases and J by 7 bases; unmatched bases: 5. The length of the CDR3 is 13 residues. Germline loops: CDR1 SGHVS, CDR2 FNYEAQ.